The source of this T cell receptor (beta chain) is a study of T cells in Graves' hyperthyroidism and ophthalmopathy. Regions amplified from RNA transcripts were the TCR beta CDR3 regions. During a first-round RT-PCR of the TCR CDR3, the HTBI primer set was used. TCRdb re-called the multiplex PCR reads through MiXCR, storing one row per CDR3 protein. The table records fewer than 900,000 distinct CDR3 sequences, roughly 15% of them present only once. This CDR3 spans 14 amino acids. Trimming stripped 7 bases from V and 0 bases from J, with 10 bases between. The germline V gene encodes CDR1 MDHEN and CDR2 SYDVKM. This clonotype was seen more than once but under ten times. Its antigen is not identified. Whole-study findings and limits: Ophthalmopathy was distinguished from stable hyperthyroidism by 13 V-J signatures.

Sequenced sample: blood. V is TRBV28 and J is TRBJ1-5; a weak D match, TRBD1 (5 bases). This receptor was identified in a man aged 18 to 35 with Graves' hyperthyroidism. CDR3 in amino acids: CASNLQVSNQPQHF. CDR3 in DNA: TGTGCCAGCAACCTACAGGTTAGCAATCAGCCCCAGCATTTT. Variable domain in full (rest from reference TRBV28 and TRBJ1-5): DVKVTQSSRYLVKRTGEKVFLECVQDMDHENMFWYRQDPGLGLRLIYFSYDVKMKEKGDIPEGYSVSREKKERFSLILESASTNQTSMYLCASNLQVSNQPQHFGDGTRLSIL.